These 17 T cell receptor beta chains were all obtained from the same sample, sequenced in a study of T cell changes during pregnancy in multiple sclerosis. The protocol was immunoSEQ multiplex PCR, while the TCRdb copy is restricted to in-frame clones and leaves out a portion. The sample shows fewer than 95,000 clones, 90% to 95% of them seen only once. The source material was peripheral blood, sampled in the first trimester of pregnancy. These receptors were taken from a female donor with multiple sclerosis, enrolled in a pregnancy study.

V and J are TRBV6-5 and TRBJ1-5, with a weak D call TRBD1 (5 bases). The V end lost 3 bases, the J end lost 7 bases, and 13 bases lay between the germline ends. Per germline, CDR1 MNHEY and CDR2 SVGAGI. The CDR3 runs to 14 residues. The CDR3 protein is CASSYLGRGQPQHF. CDR3 bases: TGTGCCAGCAGTTATCTGGGGCGTGGGCAGCCCCAGCATTTT.

The genes are TRBV18 and TRBJ2-3; 7 nucleotides line up with TRBD1. With 3 bases clipped from V and 1 base from J, the junction kept 10 bases outside the gene matches. The CDR3 totals 17 residues. Germline V gene lookup returns CDR1 KGHSH and CDR2 LQKENI. The CDR3 coding sequence is TGTGCCAGCTCACCGCGACAGGGACAGATCGGCACAGATACGCAGTATTTT. Residues: CASSPRQGQIGTDTQYF.

CDR3: CAISALVSTYEQYF. The CDR3 bases are TGTGCCATCAGTGCCCTAGTTTCGACCTACGAGCAGTACTTC. The chain carries TRBV10-3 and TRBJ2-7; D uncertain. V was trimmed by 4 bases and J by 2 bases, leaving 12 bases between them. This CDR3 is 14 amino acids long. Germline V gives CDR1 ENHRY, CDR2 SYGVKD.

The genes are TRBV9 and TRBJ2-3, with D perhaps TRBD2 (5 bases). Trimming stripped 5 bases from V and 0 bases from J, with 13 bases between. The CDR3 runs 15 residues. Germline values: CDR1 SGDLS, CDR2 YYNGEE. The CDR3 spells CASRPGLRSTDTQYF. The CDR3 DNA follows: TGTGCCAGCAGACCAGGACTTAGAAGCACAGATACGCAGTATTTT.

This sequence joins TRBV13 and TRBJ1-2; 8 bases are a match to TRBD1. In germline, CDR1 is PRHDT, CDR2 FYEKMQ (reference sequence). V trimming: 5 bases; J trimming: 7 bases; junction bases outside the gene matches: 21. The CDR3 extends over 18 amino acids. The CDR3 sequence: CASSPSGQGLGITIGYTF. CDR3 sequence (DNA): TGTGCCAGCAGCCCGTCCGGACAGGGATTAGGGATCACCATTGGCTACACCTTC.

DNA of the CDR3: TGTGCCAGCAGCTTAGGGACAGGGTCCACAGATACGCAGTATTTT. Translated, it gives CASSLGTGSTDTQYF. The rearrangement uses TRBV13 and TRBJ2-3; 7 nucleotides agree with TRBD1. Trimming cost V 0 bases and J 2 bases; bases outside gene matches: 2. Germline CDR1 is PRHDT and CDR2 is FYEKMQ (reference sequence). The CDR3 sequence is 15 residues long.

The chain employs TRBV13 and TRBJ2-7; tentatively, D is TRBD2 (6 bases). Germline CDR1 is PRHDT and CDR2 is FYEKMQ (reference sequence). The CDR3 sequence is 12 residues long. V dropped 5 bases and J dropped 7 bases, with 12 bases sitting between them. The CDR3 sequence: CASSLPGEEQYF. CDR3 DNA sequence: TGTGCCAGCAGCCTCCCGGGGGAGGAGCAGTACTTC.

In this sample, this clone turned up a few times. V usage is TRBV2 and J usage is TRBJ1-2; 7 bases match TRBD1. The V segment lost 6 bases and the J segment 3 bases; nucleotides outside the gene matches: 7. CDR3 size: 14 residues. CDR1 is SNHLY, CDR2 FYNNEI, per germline. Here the CDR3 reads CASSRTGLDYGYTF. The CDR3 region has the DNA TGTGCCAGCAGCCGGACAGGTTTGGACTATGGCTACACCTTC.

The rearrangement joins TRBV9 to TRBJ1-1; maybe TRBD1 (6 bases). Per the germline V gene, CDR1 is SGDLS and CDR2 is YYNGEE. The CDR3 extends over 12 amino acids. Trimming pared 4 bases from V and 11 bases from J, leaving 15 bases between. CDR3 in DNA: TGTGCCAGCAGCCCTCCGGGGGGCCAGGCTTTCTTT. Its protein product is CASSPPGGQAFF.

The V gene is TRBV5-1, the J gene TRBJ2-4, with a weak D call TRBD2 (5 bases). Germline V gives CDR1 SGHRS, CDR2 YFSETQ. With 1 base removed from V and 12 bases from J, the gap between germline ends came to 14 bases. This CDR3 has 13 amino acids. DNA for the CDR3: TGCGCCAGCAGCTTGTCCGGACTGTCCGCTCAGTACTTC. Translated, it gives CASSLSGLSAQYF.

The chain couples TRBV4-1 to TRBJ2-3, with D maybe TRBD2 (7 bases). Germline assignment: CDR1 MGHRA and CDR2 YSYEKL. The CDR3 loop spans 17 amino acids. The V and J ends lost 5 bases and 2 bases respectively, with 20 bases between them. The DNA for the CDR3 is TGCGCCAGCAGCAAACTGCTAGCGCGGGGGCCCACAGATACGCAGTATTTT. Encoded protein: CASSKLLARGPTDTQYF.

The CDR3 is CASSYTNMVSEQYF. The CDR3 DNA reads as TGTGCCAGCAGTTACACAAATATGGTCAGCGAGCAGTACTTC. The chain joins TRBV6-6 to TRBJ2-7, with D unresolved. Trimming left V 2 bases short and J 6 bases short, with 14 bases between. Germline CDR1 and CDR2: MNHNY and SVGAGI (reference sequence). This CDR3 has 14 amino acids.

J is TRBJ2-4 and V is TRBV7-8; D unclear. Between the trimmed V and J ends, which lost 1 base and 1 base, there was a span of 8 bases. The CDR3 totals 15 residues. CDR1 SGHVS and CDR2 FQNEAQ come from the germline V gene. The CDR3 sequence: CASSLDLKAKNIQYF. The CDR3 nucleotides are TGTGCCAGCAGCTTAGACCTAAAGGCCAAAAACATTCAGTACTTC.

This clone appeared a single time. This sequence joins TRBV27 and TRBJ2-1; 12 bases are a match to TRBD2. There are 15 residues in the CDR3. Germline V lookup: CDR1 MNHEY, CDR2 SMNVEV (reference sequence). V lost 6 bases, J lost 5 bases, and 5 bases stayed unmatched. CDR3 nucleotides: TGTGCCAGCAGAACTAGCGGGGGGCTTCACAATGAGCAGTTCTTC. As protein: CASRTSGGLHNEQFF.

The chain carries TRBV6-5 and TRBJ2-5; TRBD2 matches at 11 bases. The junction had 1 base not matched to a gene; V was cut back by 8 bases and J by 2 bases. Germline V CDR1 and CDR2: MNHEY, SVGAGI. CDR3 size: 13 residues. The CDR3 region has the DNA TGTGCCAGCGCTAGCGGGGGGCAAGAGACCCAGTACTTC. The encoded protein is CASASGGQETQYF.

A note on this clone: At one end, the junction sequence differs from germline, possibly due to a read error. V is TRBV20-1 and J is TRBJ2-7; possible D gene TRBD1, 5 bases. Germline CDR1 DFQATT, CDR2 SNEGSKA (reference sequence). The CDR3 loop spans 11 amino acids. The CDR3 DNA sequence: TGCAGTGCTAGAGGTGGGGCCTCCCCCGTCTTC. It translates to CSARGGASPVF.

The chain links TRBV25-1 to TRBJ2-1, with D maybe TRBD2 (5 bases). Germline V gene data show CDR1 as MGHDK and CDR2 as SYGVNS. V lost 7 bases to trimming and J lost 12 bases, with 13 bases between them. This CDR3 has 11 residues. The CDR3 loop is CASNFGGGQFF. Written as DNA, the CDR3 is TGTGCCAGCAATTTCGGCGGAGGGCAGTTCTTC. Drawing the rest from reference TRBV25-1 and TRBJ2-1, the complete variable domain is EADIYQTPRYLVIGTGKKITLECSQTMGHDKMYWYQQDPGMELHLIHYSYGVNSTEKGDLSSESTVSRIRTEHFPLTLESARPSHTSQYLCASNFGGGQFFGPGTRLTVL.